This is a list of T cell receptor beta chains from one sample in a study of cytomegalovirus exposure and HLA in healthy donors. Using immunoSEQ multiplex PCR, the repertoire was profiled, and TCRdb retains in-frame clones only, with some absent. This table has about 89,000 clones, around 85% appearing once. The source material was PBMCs. The source is a man between 40 and 49 years old in good health and CMV-seropositive. CDR3s include the opening cysteine and the closing phenylalanine or tryptophan. The D gene is left open where the match is weak. A row's size may be missing; if present it is once, few, many or a size class.

clone size | D gene | J gene | V gene | CDR3 DNA | CDR3 protein
- | TRBD2 | TRBJ2-1 | TRBV15 | TGTGCCACCAGCAGAGATCGAACTAGCGTATCCTACAATGAGCAGTTCTTC | CATSRDRTSVSYNEQFF
- | - | TRBJ2-5 | TRBV27 | TGTGCCAGCAGTTTACTCCCCGGAGCGGTGGGGGAGACCCAGTACTTC | CASSLLPGAVGETQYF
- | TRBD2 | TRBJ2-3 | TRBV5-5 | TGTGCCAGCAGCTTGGACGGGAGGGCAGATACGCAGTATTTT | CASSLDGRADTQYF
once | TRBD2 | TRBJ2-1 | TRBV27 | TGTGCCAGCAGTTTCTTAGCGGGAGGAATTCGCGATGAGCAGTTCTTC | CASSFLAGGIRDEQFF
- | - | TRBJ1-2 | TRBV7-2 | TGTGCCAGCAGCACCGGGACATCAAACTATGGCTACACCTTC | CASSTGTSNYGYTF
- | - | TRBJ1-6 | TRBV28 | TGTGCCAGCAGTTTAAGTTCACAGGGCCATAGTAGACCCCTCCACTTT | CASSLSSQGHSRPLHF
- | - | TRBJ1-1 | TRBV7-9 | - | CASSLPPAGSVGAGASF
few | TRBD1 | TRBJ1-1 | TRBV11-1 | TGTGCCAGCAGCCCCGGGACAGGGTTCACTGAAGCTTTCTTT | CASSPGTGFTEAFF
- | TRBD2 | TRBJ2-7 | TRBV6-5 | TGTGCCAGCAGGAGCGGGAACTCCTACGAGCAGTACTTC | CASRSGNSYEQYF
- | - | TRBJ2-3 | TRBV5-1 | TGCGCCAGCAGCTTGGCCGGGGCGGGGAGCACAGATACGCAGTATTTT | CASSLAGAGSTDTQYF
- | - | TRBJ1-5 | TRBV9 | TGTGCCAGCAGGGGGACAAAAGACAATCAGCCCCAGCATTTT | CASRGTKDNQPQHF
- | TRBD2 | TRBJ2-3 | TRBV28 | TGTGCCAGCAGTTTATCCGGCTCATTAGCGGGAGTTATGAATACGCAGTATTTT | CASSLSGSLAGVMNTQYF
- | - | TRBJ1-1 | TRBV5-1 | TGCGCCAGCAGCTTGGTCCGGGGAGGGAACACTGAAGCTTTCTTT | CASSLVRGGNTEAFF
- | - | TRBJ1-1 | TRBV28 | TGTGCCAGCAGTTTTCAGGGGATGAACACTGAAGCCTTCTTT | CASSFQGMNTEAFF
- | - | TRBJ1-2 | TRBV30 | TGTGCCTGGAGTGTGTCGCTATCCTATGGCTACACCTTC | CAWSVSLSYGYTF
- | TRBD1 | TRBJ1-2 | TRBV7-2 | TGTGCCAGCAGCTTCCAACAGGGGCGGGATGGCTACACCTTC | CASSFQQGRDGYTF
- | - | TRBJ1-2 | TRBV5-6 | TGTGCCAGCAGCTTGAGGTCGGGTGGCTACACCTTC | CASSLRSGGYTF
- | TRBD1 | TRBJ1-1 | TRBV2 | TGTGCCAGTCGAAGACAGGGGGCTTTTCCAGCTTTCTTT | CASRRQGAFPAFF
once | - | TRBJ1-2 | TRBV10-2 | TGCGCCAGCAGTGTCATGGGGAGTAACTATGGCTACACCTTC | CASSVMGSNYGYTF
- | - | TRBJ2-3 | TRBV6-1 | TGTGCCAGCAGTGGACAGACTGCCCTCACAGATACGCAGTATTTT | CASSGQTALTDTQYF
- | - | TRBJ1-4 | TRBV9 | TGTGCCAGCAGCGGGGGGGGGACCAATGAAAAACTGTTTTTT | CASSGGGTNEKLFF
- | TRBD1 | TRBJ1-1 | TRBV5-1 | TGCGCCAGCAGCACGCAGGGGGCATGGGACACTGAAGCTTTCTTT | CASSTQGAWDTEAFF
- | - | TRBJ2-3 | TRBV5-4 | TGTGCCAGCAGCTTGATTCAGGGAGATACGCAGTATTTT | CASSLIQGDTQYF
- | TRBD2 | TRBJ2-7 | TRBV4-1 | TGCGCCAGCAGTCGGGGGGTCCGGTTAGGCGAGCAGTACTTC | CASSRGVRLGEQYF
- | - | TRBJ2-7 | TRBV7-3 | TGTGCCAGCAGCCAGGGTGTTGGCAACGAGCAGTACTTC | CASSQGVGNEQYF
- | TRBD2 | TRBJ2-7 | TRBV28 | TGTGCCAGCAGTTTCCCCTCTAGCGGGAGGATCTCCTACGAGCAGTACTTC | CASSFPSSGRISYEQYF
few | TRBD1 | TRBJ1-6 | TRBV18 | TGTGCCAGCTCACCCACGGGACAGCCTAATTCACCCCTCCACTTT | CASSPTGQPNSPLHF